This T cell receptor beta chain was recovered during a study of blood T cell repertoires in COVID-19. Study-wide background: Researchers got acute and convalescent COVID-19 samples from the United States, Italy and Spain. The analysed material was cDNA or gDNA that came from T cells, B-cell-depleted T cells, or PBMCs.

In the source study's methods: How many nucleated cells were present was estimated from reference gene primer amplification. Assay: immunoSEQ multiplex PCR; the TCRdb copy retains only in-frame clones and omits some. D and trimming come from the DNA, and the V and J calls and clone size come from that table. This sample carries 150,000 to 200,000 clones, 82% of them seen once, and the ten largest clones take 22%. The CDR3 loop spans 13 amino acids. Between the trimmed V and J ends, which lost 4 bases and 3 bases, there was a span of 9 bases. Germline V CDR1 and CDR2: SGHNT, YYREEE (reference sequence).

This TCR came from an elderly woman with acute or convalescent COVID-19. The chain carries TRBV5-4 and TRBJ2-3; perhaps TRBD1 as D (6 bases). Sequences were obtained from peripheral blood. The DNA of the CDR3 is TGTGCCAGCAGCAGGGGGTCTACAGATACGCAGTATTTT. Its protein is CASSRGSTDTQYF. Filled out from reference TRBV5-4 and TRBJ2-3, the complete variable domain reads ETGVTQSPTHLIKTRGQQVTLRCSSQSGHNTVSWYQQALGQGPQFIFQYYREEENGRGNFPPRFSGLQFPNYSSELNVNALELDDSALYLCASSRGSTDTQYFGPGTRLTVL.